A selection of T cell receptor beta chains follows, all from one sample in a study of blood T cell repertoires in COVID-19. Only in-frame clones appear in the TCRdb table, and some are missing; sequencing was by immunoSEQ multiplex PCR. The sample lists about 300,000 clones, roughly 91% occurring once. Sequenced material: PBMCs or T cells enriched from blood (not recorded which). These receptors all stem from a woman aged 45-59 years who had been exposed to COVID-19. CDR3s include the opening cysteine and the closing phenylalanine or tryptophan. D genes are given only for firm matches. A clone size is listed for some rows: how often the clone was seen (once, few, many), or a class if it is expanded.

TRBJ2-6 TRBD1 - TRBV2 CASTRDRGGSGANVLTF TGTGCCAGCACCCGGGACAGGGGAGGCTCTGGGGCCAACGTCCTGACTTTC
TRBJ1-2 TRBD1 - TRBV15 CATRTGNYGYTF TGTGCCACCCGGACAGGGAACTATGGCTACACCTTC
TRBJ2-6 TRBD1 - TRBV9 CASSLHRDRGFSGANVLTF TGTGCCAGCAGCTTACACCGGGACAGGGGGTTCTCTGGGGCCAACGTCCTGACTTTC
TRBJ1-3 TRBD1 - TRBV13 CASSSPRGDRELDSGNTIYF TGTGCCAGCAGCTCCCCCAGGGGTGACAGGGAGTTAGACTCTGGAAACACCATATATTTT
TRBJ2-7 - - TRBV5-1 CASSLGRGSYEQYF TGCGCCAGCAGCTTGGGACGGGGATCCTACGAGCAGTACTTC
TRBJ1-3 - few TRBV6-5 CASRPGTTGNTIYF TGTGCCAGCAGACCGGGGACAACTGGAAACACCATATATTTT
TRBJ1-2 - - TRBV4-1 CASSQGERGEGYGYTF TGCGCCAGCAGCCAGGGGGAGAGGGGGGAGGGTTATGGCTACACCTTC
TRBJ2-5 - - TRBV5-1 CASSVGQYQETQYF TGCGCCAGCAGCGTCGGACAGTACCAAGAGACCCAGTACTTC
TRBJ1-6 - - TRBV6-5 CASRPDTSYNSPLHF TGTGCCAGCAGACCGGACACGTCCTATAATTCACCCCTCCACTTT
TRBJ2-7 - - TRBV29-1 CSVEDLGDEQYF TGCAGCGTTGAAGATCTAGGGGACGAGCAGTACTTC
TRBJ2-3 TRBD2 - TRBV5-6 CASSSAGLAGGSTDTQYF TGTGCCAGCAGCTCCGCGGGACTAGCGGGGGGTTCCACAGATACGCAGTATTTT
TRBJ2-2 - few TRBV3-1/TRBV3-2 CASSQSQENTGELFF TGTGCCAGCAGCCAGAGTCAGGAGAACACCGGGGAGCTGTTTTTT
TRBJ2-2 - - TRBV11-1 CASSPGVSTGELFF TGTGCCAGCAGTCCGGGAGTCAGCACCGGGGAGCTGTTTTTT
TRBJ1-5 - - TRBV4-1 CASSQVGDTIGQPQHF TGCGCCAGCAGCCAAGTGGGGGACACTATAGGGCAGCCCCAGCATTTT
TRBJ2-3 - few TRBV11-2 CASSAPGADTQYF TGTGCCAGCAGCGCCCCGGGTGCAGATACGCAGTATTTT
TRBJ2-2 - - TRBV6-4 CASSGQTNANTGELFF TGTGCCAGCAGTGGGCAAACAAACGCGAACACCGGGGAGCTGTTTTTT
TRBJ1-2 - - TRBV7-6 CASSSRSGYGYTF TGTGCCAGCAGCAGTCGCAGTGGCTATGGCTACACCTTC
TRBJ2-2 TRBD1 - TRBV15 CATSRDHYRGTNTGELFF TGTGCCACCAGCAGAGATCATTACAGGGGTACGAACACCGGGGAGCTGTTTTTT
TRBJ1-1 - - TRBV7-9 CASSFGGMNTEAFF TGTGCCAGCAGCTTCGGGGGAATGAACACTGAAGCTTTCTTT
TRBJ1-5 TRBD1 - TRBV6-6 CASRPQGASNQPQHF TGTGCCAGCAGACCCCAGGGGGCGAGCAATCAGCCCCAGCATTTT
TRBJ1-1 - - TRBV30 CAWNRQGAEAFF TGTGCCTGGAATCGGCAGGGCGCTGAAGCTTTCTTT
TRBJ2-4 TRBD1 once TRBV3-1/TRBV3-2 CASSLTLPGQGGRKAKNIQYF TGTGCCAGCAGCCTTACACTACCGGGACAGGGTGGACGTAAAGCCAAAAACATTCAGTACTTC
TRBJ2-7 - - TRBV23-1 CASSQTRRNEQYF TGCGCCAGCAGTCAAACCAGGAGGAACGAGCAGTACTTC
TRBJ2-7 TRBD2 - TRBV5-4 CASSARGETYEQYF TGTGCCAGCAGCGCGCGGGGGGAAACCTACGAGCAGTACTTC
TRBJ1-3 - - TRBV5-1 CASSLMDIRSGNTIYF TGCGCCAGCAGCTTGATGGACATCCGCTCTGGAAACACCATATATTTT
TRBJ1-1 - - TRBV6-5 CASSRRTTEAFF TGTGCCAGCAGCCGTAGAACCACTGAAGCTTTCTTT
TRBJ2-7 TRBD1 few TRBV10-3 CAISVGTGDEQYF TGTGCCATCAGTGTAGGGACAGGGGACGAGCAGTACTTC
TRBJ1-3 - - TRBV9 CASSVIPTSGNTIYF TGTGCCAGCAGCGTAATTCCTACTTCCGGAAACACCATATATTTT